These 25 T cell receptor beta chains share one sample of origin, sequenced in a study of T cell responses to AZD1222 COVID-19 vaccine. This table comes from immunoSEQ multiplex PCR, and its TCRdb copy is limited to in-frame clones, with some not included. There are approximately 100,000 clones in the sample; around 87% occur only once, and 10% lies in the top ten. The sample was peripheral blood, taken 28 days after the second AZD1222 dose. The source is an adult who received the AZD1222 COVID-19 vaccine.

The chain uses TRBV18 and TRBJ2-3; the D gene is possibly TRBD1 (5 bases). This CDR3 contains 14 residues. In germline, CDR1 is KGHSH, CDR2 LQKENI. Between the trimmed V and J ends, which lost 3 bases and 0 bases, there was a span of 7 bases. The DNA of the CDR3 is TGTGCCAGCTCACCGACAGCTAGCACAGATACGCAGTATTTT. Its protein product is CASSPTASTDTQYF.

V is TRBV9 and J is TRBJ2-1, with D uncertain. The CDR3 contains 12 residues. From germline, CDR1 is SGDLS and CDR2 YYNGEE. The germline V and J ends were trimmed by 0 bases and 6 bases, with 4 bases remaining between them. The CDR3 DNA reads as TGTGCCAGCAGCGTAGCCGGCAATGAGCAGTTCTTC. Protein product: CASSVAGNEQFF.

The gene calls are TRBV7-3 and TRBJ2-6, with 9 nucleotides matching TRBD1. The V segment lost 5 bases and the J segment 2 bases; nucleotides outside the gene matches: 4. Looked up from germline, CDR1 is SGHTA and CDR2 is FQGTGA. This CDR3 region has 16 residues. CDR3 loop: CASSPGTGTGANVLTF. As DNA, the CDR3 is TGTGCCAGCAGCCCCGGGACAGGGACTGGGGCCAACGTCCTGACTTTC.

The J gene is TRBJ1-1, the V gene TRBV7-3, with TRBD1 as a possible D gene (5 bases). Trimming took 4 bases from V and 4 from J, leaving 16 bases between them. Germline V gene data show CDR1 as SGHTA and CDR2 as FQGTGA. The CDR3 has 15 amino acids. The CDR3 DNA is TGTGCCAGCAGCTCCCGGGGCAGTGGGGCCACTGAAGCTTTCTTT. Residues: CASSSRGSGATEAFF.

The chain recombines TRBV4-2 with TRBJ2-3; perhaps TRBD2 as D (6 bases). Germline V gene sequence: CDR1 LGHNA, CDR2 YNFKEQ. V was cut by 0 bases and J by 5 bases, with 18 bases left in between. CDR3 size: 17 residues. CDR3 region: CASSQDRRLARRDTQYF. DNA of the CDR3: TGTGCCAGCAGCCAAGATCGAAGGCTAGCGAGGAGAGATACGCAGTATTTT.

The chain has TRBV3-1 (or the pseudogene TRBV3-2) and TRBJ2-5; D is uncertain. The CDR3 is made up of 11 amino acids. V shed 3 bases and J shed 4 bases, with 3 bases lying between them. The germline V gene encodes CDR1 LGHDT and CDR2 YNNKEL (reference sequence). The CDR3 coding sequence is TGTGCCAGCAGCCATGGAGAGACCCAGTACTTC. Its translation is CASSHGETQYF.

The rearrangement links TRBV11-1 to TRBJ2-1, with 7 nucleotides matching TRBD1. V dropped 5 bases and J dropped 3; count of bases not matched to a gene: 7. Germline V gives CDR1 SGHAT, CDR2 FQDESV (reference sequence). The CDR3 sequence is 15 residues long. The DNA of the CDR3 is TGTGCCAGCAGCACCCCCCGACAGGGCTACAATGAGCAGTTCTTC. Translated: CASSTPRQGYNEQFF.

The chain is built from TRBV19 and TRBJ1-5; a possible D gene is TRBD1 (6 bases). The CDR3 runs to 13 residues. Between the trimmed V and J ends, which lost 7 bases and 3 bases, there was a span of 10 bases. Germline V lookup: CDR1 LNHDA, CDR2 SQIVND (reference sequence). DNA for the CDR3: TGTGCCAGTACCCACAGGGACAATCAGCCCCAGCATTTT. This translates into CASTHRDNQPQHF.

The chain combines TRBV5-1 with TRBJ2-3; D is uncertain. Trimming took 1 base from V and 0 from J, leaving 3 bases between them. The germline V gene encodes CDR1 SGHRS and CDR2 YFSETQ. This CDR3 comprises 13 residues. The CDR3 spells CASSLTSTDTQYF. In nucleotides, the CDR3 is TGCGCCAGCAGCTTGACTAGCACAGATACGCAGTATTTT.

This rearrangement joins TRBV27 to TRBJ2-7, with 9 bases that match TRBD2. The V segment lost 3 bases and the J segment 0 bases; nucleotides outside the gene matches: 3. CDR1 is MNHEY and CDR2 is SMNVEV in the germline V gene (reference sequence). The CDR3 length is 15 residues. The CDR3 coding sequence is TGTGCCAGCAGTTTGGCGGGAGGGGCCTCCTACGAGCAGTACTTC. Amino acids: CASSLAGGASYEQYF.

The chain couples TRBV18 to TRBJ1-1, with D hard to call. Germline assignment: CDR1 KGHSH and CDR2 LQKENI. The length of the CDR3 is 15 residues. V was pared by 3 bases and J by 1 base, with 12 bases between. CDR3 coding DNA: TGTGCCAGCTCACCCGGTCGAGGGCGGAACACTGAAGCTTTCTTT. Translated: CASSPGRGRNTEAFF.

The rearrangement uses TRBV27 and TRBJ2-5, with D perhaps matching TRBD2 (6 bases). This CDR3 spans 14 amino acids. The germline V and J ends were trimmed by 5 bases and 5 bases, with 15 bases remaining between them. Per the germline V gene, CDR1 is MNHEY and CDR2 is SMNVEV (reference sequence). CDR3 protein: CASSLGTLGETQYF. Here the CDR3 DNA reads TGTGCCAGCAGTCTAGGGACTCTCGGGGAGACCCAGTACTTC.

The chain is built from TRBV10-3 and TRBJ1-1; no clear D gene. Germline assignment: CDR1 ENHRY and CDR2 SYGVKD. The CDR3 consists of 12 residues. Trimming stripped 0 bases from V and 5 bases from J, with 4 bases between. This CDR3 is CAISESETEAFF. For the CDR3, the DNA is TGTGCCATCAGTGAGTCGGAGACTGAAGCTTTCTTT.

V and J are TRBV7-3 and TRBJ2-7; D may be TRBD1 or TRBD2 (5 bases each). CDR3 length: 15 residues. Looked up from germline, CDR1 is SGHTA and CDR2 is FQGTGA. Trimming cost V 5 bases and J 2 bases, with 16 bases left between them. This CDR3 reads CASSTNPGRAYEQYF. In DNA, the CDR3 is TGTGCCAGCAGCACTAATCCGGGACGGGCCTACGAGCAGTACTTC. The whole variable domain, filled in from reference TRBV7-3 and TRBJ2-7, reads GAGVSQTPSNKVTEKGKYVELRCDPISGHTALYWYRQSLGQGPEFLIYFQGTGAADDSGLPNDRFFAVRPEGSVSTLKIQRTERGDSAVYLCASSTNPGRAYEQYFGPGTRLTVT.

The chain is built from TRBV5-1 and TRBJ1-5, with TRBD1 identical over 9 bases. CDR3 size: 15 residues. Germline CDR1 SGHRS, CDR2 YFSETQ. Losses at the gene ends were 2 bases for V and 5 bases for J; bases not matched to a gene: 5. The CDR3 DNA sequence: TGCGCCAGCAGCTTAATACAGGGGGCGGATCAGCCCCAGCATTTT. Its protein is CASSLIQGADQPQHF. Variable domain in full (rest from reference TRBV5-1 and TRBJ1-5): KAGVTQTPRYLIKTRGQQVTLSCSPISGHRSVSWYQQTPGQGLQFLFEYFSETQRNKGNFPGRFSGRQFSNSRSEMNVSTLELGDSALYLCASSLIQGADQPQHFGDGTRLSIL.

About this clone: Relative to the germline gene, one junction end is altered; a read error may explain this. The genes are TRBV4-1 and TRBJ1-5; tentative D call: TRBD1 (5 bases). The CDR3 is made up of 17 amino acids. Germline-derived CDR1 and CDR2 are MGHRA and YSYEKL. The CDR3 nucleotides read TGCGCCAGCAGCCCCTTGAAGGCAGGGCTCGAGCTCAGTGGGGGTAATTTT. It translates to CASSPLKAGLELSGGNF.

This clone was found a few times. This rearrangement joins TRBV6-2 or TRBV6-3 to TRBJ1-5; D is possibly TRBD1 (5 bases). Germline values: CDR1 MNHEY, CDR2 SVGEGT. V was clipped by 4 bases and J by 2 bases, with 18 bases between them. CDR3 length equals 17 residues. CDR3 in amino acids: CASSSAARDGGNQPQHF. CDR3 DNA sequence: TGTGCCAGCAGTTCTGCGGCCAGGGATGGAGGCAATCAGCCCCAGCATTTT.

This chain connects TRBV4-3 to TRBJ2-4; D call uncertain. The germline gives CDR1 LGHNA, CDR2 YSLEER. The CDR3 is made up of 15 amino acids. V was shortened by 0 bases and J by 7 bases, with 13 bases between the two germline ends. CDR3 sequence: CASSQDGGQANIQYF. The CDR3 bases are TGCGCCAGCAGCCAAGATGGCGGCCAGGCTAACATTCAGTACTTC.

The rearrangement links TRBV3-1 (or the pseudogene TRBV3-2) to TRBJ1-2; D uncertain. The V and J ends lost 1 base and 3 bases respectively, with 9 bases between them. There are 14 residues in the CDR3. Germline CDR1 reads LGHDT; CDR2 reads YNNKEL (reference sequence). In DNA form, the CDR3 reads TGTGCCAGCAGCCAAGGAGGGAGGGACTATGGCTACACCTTC. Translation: CASSQGGRDYGYTF.

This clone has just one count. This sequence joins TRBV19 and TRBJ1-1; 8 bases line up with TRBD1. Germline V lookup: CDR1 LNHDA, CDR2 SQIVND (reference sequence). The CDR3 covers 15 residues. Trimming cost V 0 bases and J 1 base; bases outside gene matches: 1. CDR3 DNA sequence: TGTGCCAGTAGTATAGACAGGGGGCGGAACACTGAAGCTTTCTTT. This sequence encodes CASSIDRGRNTEAFF.

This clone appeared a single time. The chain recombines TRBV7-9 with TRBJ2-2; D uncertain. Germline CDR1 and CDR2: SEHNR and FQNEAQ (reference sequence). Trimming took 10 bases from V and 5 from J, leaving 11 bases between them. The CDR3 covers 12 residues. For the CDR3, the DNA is TGTGCCACCTCCGACGGTACCGGGGAGCTGTTTTTT. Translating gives CATSDGTGELFF.

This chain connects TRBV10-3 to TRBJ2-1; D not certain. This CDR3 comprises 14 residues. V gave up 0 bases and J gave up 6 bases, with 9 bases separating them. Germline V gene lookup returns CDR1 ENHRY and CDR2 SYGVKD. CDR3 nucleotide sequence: TGTGCCATCAGTGAGTCCGCAAATAGCAATGAGCAGTTCTTC. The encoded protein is CAISESANSNEQFF.

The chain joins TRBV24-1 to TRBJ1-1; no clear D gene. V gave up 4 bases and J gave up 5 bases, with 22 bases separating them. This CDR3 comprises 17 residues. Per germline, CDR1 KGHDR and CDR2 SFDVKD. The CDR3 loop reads CATSESRLPRGGTEAFF. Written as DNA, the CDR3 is TGTGCCACCAGTGAGTCCCGTCTCCCCAGAGGTGGGACTGAAGCTTTCTTT.

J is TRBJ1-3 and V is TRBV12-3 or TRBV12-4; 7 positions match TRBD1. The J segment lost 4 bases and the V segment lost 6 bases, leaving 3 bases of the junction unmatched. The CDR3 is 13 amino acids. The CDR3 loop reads CASRTGLGNTIYF. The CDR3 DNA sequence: TGTGCCAGCAGGACAGGGCTCGGAAACACCATATATTTT.

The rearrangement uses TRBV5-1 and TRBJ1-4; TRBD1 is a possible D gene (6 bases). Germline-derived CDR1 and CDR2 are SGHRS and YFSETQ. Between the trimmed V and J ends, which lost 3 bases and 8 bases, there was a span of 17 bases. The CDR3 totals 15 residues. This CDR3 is CASSSRETGGEKLFF. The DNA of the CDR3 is TGCGCCAGCAGCTCGCGGGAGACAGGTGGGGAAAAACTGTTTTTT.